One and the same sample provided the 14 T cell receptor beta chains below, sequenced in a study of blood T cell repertoires in COVID-19. This table comes from immunoSEQ multiplex PCR, and its TCRdb copy is limited to in-frame clones, with some not included. The sample includes hundreds of thousands of clones, around 84% of them seen just once. The specimen sequenced was PBMCs or T cells enriched from blood (not recorded which). The receptors shown here come from a young man with acute COVID-19.

This clone was counted between two and nine times. The chain couples TRBV6-2 or TRBV6-3 to TRBJ1-1; the D gene is possibly TRBD1 (5 bases). The CDR3 runs to 14 residues. The germline V gene encodes CDR1 MNHEY and CDR2 SVGEGT. V dropped 4 bases and J dropped 6 bases, with 15 bases sitting between them. CDR3 amino acids: CASSSPTGEAEAFF. The DNA of the CDR3 is TGTGCCAGCAGTTCCCCCACGGGGGAGGCTGAAGCTTTCTTT.

V usage is TRBV3-1 (or the pseudogene TRBV3-2) and J usage is TRBJ2-1, with D perhaps matching TRBD1 (6 bases). The V end was cut by 1 base, the J end by 4 bases, with 17 bases between. CDR3 size: 17 residues. Germline lookup yields CDR1 LGHDT and CDR2 YNNKEL (reference sequence). Written as DNA, the CDR3 is TGTGCCAGCAGCCAAGTCCTCAGGGGAAACTATTACAATGAGCAGTTCTTC. Protein sequence: CASSQVLRGNYYNEQFF.

The chain uses TRBV15 and TRBJ1-2; 7 bases match TRBD1. After removal of 1 base from V and 7 bases from J, the junction contained 12 bases not matched to a gene. This CDR3 is built from 16 residues. The germline gives CDR1 LNHNV, CDR2 YYDKDF (reference sequence). Here the CDR3 reads CATSRALSTGSGGYTF. The CDR3 DNA reads as TGTGCCACCAGCAGAGCCCTCTCGACAGGGTCGGGTGGCTACACCTTC.

The chain has TRBV28 and TRBJ2-7, with TRBD1 identical over 8 bases. Germline V gene data show CDR1 as MDHEN and CDR2 as SYDVKM. The V segment lost 3 bases and the J segment 5 bases; nucleotides outside the gene matches: 3. The CDR3 runs 13 residues. The CDR3 DNA sequence: TGTGCCAGCAGTTTGGACAGGGCCCACGAGCAGTACGTC. It encodes CASSLDRAHEQYV.

Here the CDR3 reads CASSPEAGGPPYNEQFF. Here the CDR3 DNA reads TGTGCCAGCAGCCCCGAGGCCGGGGGGCCTCCCTACAATGAGCAGTTCTTC. V and J are TRBV4-2 and TRBJ2-1, with a possible D match to TRBD2 (7 bases). V shed 4 bases and J shed 2 bases, with 18 bases lying between them. CDR1 and CDR2 from the germline V gene are LGHNA and YNFKEQ. The CDR3 consists of 17 residues.

The gene calls are TRBV5-4 and TRBJ2-3, with 14 bases identical to TRBD2. The length of the CDR3 is 17 residues. Trimming at V came to 4 bases and at J to 3 bases, leaving 7 bases not matched to a gene. Looked up from germline, CDR1 is SGHNT and CDR2 is YYREEE (reference sequence). The CDR3 DNA sequence: TGTGCCAGCAGCGACGGGACTAGCGGGAGTCTAACAGATACGCAGTATTTT. The encoded protein is CASSDGTSGSLTDTQYF.

This sequence joins TRBV27 and TRBJ1-4, with 7 bases matching TRBD1. Germline CDR1 is MNHEY and CDR2 is SMNVEV (reference sequence). V was pared by 5 bases and J by 7 bases, with 10 bases of the junction left unmatched. CDR3 length equals 15 residues. As DNA, the CDR3 is TGTGCCAGCAGTCCATCGACAGGGTTTGGTGAAAAACTGTTTTTT. It encodes CASSPSTGFGEKLFF.

This rearrangement joins TRBV3-1 (or the pseudogene TRBV3-2) to TRBJ1-6; the D gene is possibly TRBD1 (5 bases). The length of the CDR3 is 19 residues. V was cut by 0 bases and J by 0 bases, with 15 bases left in between. In germline, CDR1 is LGHDT, CDR2 YNNKEL (reference sequence). CDR3 coding DNA: TGTGCCAGCAGCCAAGAAGGAGGGGCCCGCTCCTCCTATAATTCACCCCTCCACTTT. It encodes CASSQEGGARSSYNSPLHF.

A few counts support this clone. The chain has TRBV9 and TRBJ1-1, with D possibly matching TRBD1 (6 bases). CDR1 is SGDLS and CDR2 is YYNGEE in the germline V gene. Trimming pared 4 bases from V and 2 bases from J, leaving 18 bases between. CDR3 length: 16 amino acids. The CDR3: CASSLWDGGPNTEAFF. In nucleotides, the CDR3 is TGTGCCAGCAGCCTTTGGGATGGGGGCCCCAACACTGAAGCTTTCTTT.

The genes are TRBV2 and TRBJ1-1, with TRBD1 identical over 10 bases. There are 13 residues in the CDR3. J was trimmed by 5 bases and V by 8 bases; bases with no gene match: 5. Germline V CDR1 and CDR2: SNHLY, FYNNEI. The CDR3 loop reads CASGRTGGTEAFF. CDR3 in DNA: TGTGCCAGCGGACGGACAGGGGGAACTGAAGCTTTCTTT.

The V call is TRBV6-1, the J call TRBJ2-7; 7 nucleotides align to TRBD1. There are 14 residues in the CDR3. Per the germline V gene, CDR1 is MNHNS and CDR2 is SASEGT. V lost 0 bases and J lost 4; bases outside the gene matches: 3. As DNA, the CDR3 is TGTGCCAGCAGTGAAGCCTTGGGACAGTACGAGCAGTACGTC. This gives the protein CASSEALGQYEQYV.

This sequence joins TRBV6-5 and TRBJ1-2, with 10 bases identical to TRBD1. The CDR3 covers 15 residues. Per germline, CDR1 MNHEY and CDR2 SVGAGI. J lost 5 bases, V lost 5 bases, and 8 bases had no gene match. In nucleotides, the CDR3 is TGTGCCAGCAGTCCCGACAGGGGGCCCGTGTATGGCTACACCTTC. This codes for CASSPDRGPVYGYTF.

The genes are TRBV28 and TRBJ2-3; 9 bases are shared with TRBD2. Trimming at V came to 7 bases and at J to 6 bases, leaving 14 bases not matched to a gene. This CDR3 is built from 16 residues. The germline gives CDR1 MDHEN, CDR2 SYDVKM. The CDR3 here is CASTGAGGPPLDTQYF. The CDR3 DNA reads TGTGCCAGCACGGGAGCGGGGGGACCTCCACTTGATACGCAGTATTTT. Looking up the rest from reference TRBV28 and TRBJ2-3 gives the full variable domain: DVKVTQSSRYLVKRTGEKVFLECVQDMDHENMFWYRQDPGLGLRLIYFSYDVKMKEKGDIPEGYSVSREKKERFSLILESASTNQTSMYLCASTGAGGPPLDTQYFGPGTRLTVL.

The chain has TRBV7-2 and TRBJ2-7, with D perhaps matching TRBD2 (5 bases). V was trimmed by 2 bases and J by 6 bases, leaving 23 bases between them. The germline CDR1 and CDR2 sequences are SGHTA and FQGNSA. This CDR3 comprises 17 residues. The CDR3 is CASSLCPAHPSGVEQYV. DNA for the CDR3: TGTGCCAGCAGCTTATGTCCCGCCCATCCTTCCGGGGTCGAGCAGTACGTC.